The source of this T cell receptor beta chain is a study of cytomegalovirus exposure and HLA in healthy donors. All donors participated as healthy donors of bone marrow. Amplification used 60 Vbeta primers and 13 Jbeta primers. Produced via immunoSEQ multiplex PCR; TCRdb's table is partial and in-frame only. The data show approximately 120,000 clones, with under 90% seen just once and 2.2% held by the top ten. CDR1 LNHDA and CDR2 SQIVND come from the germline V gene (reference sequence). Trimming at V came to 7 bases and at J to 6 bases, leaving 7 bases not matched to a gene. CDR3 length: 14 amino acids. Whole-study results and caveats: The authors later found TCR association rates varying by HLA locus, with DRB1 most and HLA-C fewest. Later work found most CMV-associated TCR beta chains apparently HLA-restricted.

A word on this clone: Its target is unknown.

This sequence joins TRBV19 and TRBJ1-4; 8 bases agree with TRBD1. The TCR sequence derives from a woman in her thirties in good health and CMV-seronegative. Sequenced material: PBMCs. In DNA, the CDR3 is TGTGCCAGTACCCCGGACAGGGAATATGAAAAACTGTTTTTT. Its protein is CASTPDREYEKLFF.